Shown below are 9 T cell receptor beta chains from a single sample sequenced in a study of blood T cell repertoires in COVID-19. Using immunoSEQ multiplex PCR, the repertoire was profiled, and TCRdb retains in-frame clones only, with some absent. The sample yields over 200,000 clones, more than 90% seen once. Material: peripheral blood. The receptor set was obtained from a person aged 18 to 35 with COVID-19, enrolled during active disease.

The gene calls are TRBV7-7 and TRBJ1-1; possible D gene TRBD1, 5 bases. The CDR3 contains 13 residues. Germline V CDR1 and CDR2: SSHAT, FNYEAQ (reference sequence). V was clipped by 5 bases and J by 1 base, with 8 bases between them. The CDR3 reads CASSVDRNTEAFF. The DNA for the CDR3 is TGTGCCAGCAGCGTCGACAGGAACACTGAAGCTTTCTTT.

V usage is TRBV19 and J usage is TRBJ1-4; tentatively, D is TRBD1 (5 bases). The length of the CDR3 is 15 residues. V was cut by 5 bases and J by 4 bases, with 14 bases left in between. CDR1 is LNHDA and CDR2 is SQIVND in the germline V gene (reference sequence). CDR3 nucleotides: TGTGCCAGTAGTGGCCTGGGAGGGGATAATGAAAAACTGTTTTTT. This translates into CASSGLGGDNEKLFF. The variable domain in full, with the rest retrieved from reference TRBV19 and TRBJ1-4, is DGGITQSPKYLFRKEGQNVTLSCEQNLNHDAMYWYRQDPGQGLRLIYYSQIVNDFQKGDIAEGYSVSREKKESFPLTVTSAQKNPTAFYLCASSGLGGDNEKLFFGSGTQLSVL.

The CDR3 here is CASSTQTGHNEKLFF. DNA for the CDR3: TGTGCCAGCAGCACCCAGACAGGGCATAATGAAAAACTGTTTTTT. This chain connects TRBV7-2 to TRBJ1-4; 7 nucleotides align to TRBD1. The junction had 7 bases not matched to a gene; V was cut back by 5 bases and J by 4 bases. The CDR3 contains 15 residues. Germline-derived CDR1 and CDR2 are SGHTA and FQGNSA.

The CDR3 loop is CASRPTSGRSYNEQFF. CDR3 DNA sequence: TGTGCCAGCAGACCAACTAGCGGGAGGTCCTACAATGAGCAGTTCTTC. This sequence joins TRBV2 and TRBJ2-1, with 12 positions matching TRBD2. J lost 1 base, V lost 6 bases, and 4 bases had no gene match. The CDR3 is 16 amino acids. Germline CDR1 reads SNHLY; CDR2 reads FYNNEI.

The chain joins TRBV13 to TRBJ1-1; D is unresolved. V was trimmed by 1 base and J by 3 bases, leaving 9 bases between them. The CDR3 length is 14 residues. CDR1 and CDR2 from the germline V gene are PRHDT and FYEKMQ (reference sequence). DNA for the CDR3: TGTGCCAGCAGCTTAGTGGGAGGCGACACTGAAGCTTTCTTT. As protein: CASSLVGGDTEAFF.

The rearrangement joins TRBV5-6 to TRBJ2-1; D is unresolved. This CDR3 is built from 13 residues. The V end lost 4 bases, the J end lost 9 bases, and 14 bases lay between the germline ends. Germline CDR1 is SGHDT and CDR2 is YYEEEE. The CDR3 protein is CASSLGYGGEQFF. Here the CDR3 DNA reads TGTGCCAGCAGCCTCGGGTACGGCGGTGAGCAGTTCTTC.

The CDR3 protein is CASRRLGGRTGELFF. CDR3 bases: TGTGCCAGCAGAAGGCTAGGAGGGAGAACCGGGGAGCTGTTTTTT. The chain employs TRBV6-5 and TRBJ2-2; the D gene is possibly TRBD2 (6 bases). Germline lookup yields CDR1 MNHEY and CDR2 SVGAGI. V shed 6 bases and J shed 5 bases, with 16 bases lying between them. The CDR3 length is 15 residues.

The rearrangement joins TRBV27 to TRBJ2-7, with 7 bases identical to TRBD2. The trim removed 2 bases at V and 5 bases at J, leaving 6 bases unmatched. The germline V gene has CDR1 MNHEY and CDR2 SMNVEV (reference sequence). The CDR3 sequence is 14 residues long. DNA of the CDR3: TGTGCCAGCAGTTTAGCGGGAGTCATCCACGAGCAGTACTTC. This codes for CASSLAGVIHEQYF.

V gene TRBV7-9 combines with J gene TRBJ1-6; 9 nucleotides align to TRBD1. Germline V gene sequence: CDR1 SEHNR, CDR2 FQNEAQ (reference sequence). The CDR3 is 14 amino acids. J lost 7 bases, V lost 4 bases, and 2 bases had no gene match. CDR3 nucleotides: TGTGCCAGCAGCTCCGGGACAGGGAATTCACCCCTCCACTTT. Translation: CASSSGTGNSPLHF.